This record covers a single T cell receptor (beta chain). Its specificity is unknown. This sample stems from a study of cytomegalovirus exposure and HLA in healthy donors. Study-wide background: The approximately 100 million unique TCR beta sequences, from about 180 million T cells, were found by an earlier analysis. Study-level findings and limits: The study found most TCR sequences rare, yet found some public TCRs in many donors.

Primers: 60 Vbeta forward and 13 Jbeta reverse. The repertoire was sequenced with immunoSEQ multiplex PCR; TCRdb's copy has only in-frame clones and lacks some. This sample has 170,000 or so clones, with 80% found just once. Germline CDR1 and CDR2: MGHRA and YSYEKL. The CDR3 extends over 22 amino acids. The V gene end was trimmed by 6 bases and the J gene end by 0 bases; junction bases not matched to a gene: 26. The chain employs TRBV4-1 and TRBJ2-3, with TRBD2 matching 8 bases. The sequencing input was PBMCs. The source of this sequence is a man between 25 and 39 years old in good health and CMV-seropositive. This CDR3 reads CASRFGQGSPLAGMGSTDTQYF. The CDR3 region has the DNA TGCGCCAGCAGATTCGGGCAGGGTTCCCCTCTAGCGGGTATGGGGAGCACAGATACGCAGTATTTT.